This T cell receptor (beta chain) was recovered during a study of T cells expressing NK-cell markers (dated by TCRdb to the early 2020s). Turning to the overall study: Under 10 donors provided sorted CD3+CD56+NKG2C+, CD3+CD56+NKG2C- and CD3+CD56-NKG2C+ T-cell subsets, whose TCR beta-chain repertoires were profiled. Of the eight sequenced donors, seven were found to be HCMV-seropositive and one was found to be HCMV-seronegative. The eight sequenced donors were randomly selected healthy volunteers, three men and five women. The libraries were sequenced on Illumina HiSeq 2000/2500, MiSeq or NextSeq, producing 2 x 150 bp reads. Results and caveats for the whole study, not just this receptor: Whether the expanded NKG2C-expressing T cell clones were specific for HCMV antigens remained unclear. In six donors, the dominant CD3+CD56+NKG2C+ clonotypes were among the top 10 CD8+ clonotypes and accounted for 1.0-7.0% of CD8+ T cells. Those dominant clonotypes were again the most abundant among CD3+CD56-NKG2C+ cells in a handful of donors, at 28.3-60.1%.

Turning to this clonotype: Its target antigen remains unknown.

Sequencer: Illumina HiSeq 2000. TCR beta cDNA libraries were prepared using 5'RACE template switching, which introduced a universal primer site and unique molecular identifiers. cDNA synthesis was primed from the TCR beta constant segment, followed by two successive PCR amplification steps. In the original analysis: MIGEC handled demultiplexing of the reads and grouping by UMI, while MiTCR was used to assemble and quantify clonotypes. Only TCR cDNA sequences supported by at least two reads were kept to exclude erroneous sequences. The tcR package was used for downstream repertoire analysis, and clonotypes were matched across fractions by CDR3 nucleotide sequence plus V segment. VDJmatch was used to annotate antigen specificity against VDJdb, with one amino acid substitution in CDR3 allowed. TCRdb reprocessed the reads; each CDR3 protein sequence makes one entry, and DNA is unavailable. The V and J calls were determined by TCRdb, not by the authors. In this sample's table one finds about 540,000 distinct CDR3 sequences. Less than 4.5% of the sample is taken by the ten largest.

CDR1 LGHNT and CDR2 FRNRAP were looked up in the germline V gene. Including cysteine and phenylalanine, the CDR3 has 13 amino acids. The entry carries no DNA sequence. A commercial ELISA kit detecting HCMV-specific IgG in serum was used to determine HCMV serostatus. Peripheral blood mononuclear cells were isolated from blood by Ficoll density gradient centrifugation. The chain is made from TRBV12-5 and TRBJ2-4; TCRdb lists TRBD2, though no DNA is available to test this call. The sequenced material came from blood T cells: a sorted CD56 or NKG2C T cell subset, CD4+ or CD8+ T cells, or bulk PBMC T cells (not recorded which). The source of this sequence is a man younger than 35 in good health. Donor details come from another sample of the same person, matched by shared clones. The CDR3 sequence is CASVPPAENIQYF.